The clone carrying this TCR beta chain was seen only a few times. What it recognizes is unknown. These data originate in a study of vaccination and CD4 T cells after COVID-19. Study in general: Control cultures were supplied with a CEFX pool, an HIV-1 Nef pool, or no peptide at all.

The V and J ends lost 4 bases and 7 bases respectively, with 11 bases between them. This CDR3 spans 12 amino acids. Germline V gene sequence: CDR1 SGHRS, CDR2 YFSETQ. Scientists ran DNA taken from cultured CD4+ T cells through the Oncomine TCR Beta short-read assay for sequencing. Genomic DNA was taken out of cultured CD4+ T cells by extraction. Using its own MiXCR run on the PCR reads, TCRdb lists one record per CDR3 protein. Of about 9,500 distinct CDR3 sequences in the sample, about 28% are singletons; the top ten hold about 23%. Treatment described: 10-day PBMC culture with coronavirus spike peptide pools or control peptides (ViraFEST assay). It was before the COVID-19 pandemic (2011-2018) that the unexposed donor's CD4+ T cells were collected.

The material sequenced was CD4+ T cells from blood, cultured in vitro. V and J are TRBV5-1 and TRBJ1-1; D uncertain. The clonotype comes from a human donor in good health. The CDR3 is CASSKTLDEAFF. CDR3 coding DNA: TGCGCCAGCAGCAAGACACTGGATGAAGCTTTCTTT.